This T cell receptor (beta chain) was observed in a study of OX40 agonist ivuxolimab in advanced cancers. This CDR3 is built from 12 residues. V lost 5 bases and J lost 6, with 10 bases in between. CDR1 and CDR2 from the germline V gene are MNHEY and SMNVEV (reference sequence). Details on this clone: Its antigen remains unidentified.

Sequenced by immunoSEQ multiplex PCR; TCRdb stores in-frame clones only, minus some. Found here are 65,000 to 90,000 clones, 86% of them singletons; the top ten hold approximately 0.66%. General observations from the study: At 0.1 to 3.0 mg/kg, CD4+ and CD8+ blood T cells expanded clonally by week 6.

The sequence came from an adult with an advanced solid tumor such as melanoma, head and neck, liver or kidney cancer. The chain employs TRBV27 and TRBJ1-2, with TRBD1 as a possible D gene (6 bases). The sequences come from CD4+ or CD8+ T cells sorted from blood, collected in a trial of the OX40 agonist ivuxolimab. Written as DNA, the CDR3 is TGTGCCAGCAGTATCCGGGGGCATGGCTACACCTTC. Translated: CASSIRGHGYTF.